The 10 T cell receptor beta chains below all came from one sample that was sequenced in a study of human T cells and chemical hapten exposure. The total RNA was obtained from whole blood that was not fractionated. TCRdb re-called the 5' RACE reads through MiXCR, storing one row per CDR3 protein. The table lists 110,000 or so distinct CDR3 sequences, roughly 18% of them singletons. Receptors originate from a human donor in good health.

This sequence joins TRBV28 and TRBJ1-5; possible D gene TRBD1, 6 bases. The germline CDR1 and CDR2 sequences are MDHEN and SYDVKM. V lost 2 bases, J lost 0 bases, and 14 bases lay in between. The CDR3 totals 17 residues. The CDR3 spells CASSLEGGRNSNQPQHF. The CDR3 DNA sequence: TGTGCCAGCAGTTTAGAGGGGGGCCGGAATAGCAATCAGCCCCAGCATTTT.

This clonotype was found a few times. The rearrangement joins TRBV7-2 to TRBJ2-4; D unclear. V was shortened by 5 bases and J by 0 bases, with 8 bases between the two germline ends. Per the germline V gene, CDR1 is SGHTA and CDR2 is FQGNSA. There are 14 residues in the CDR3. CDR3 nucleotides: TGTGCCAGCAGCCCCAGTTTAGCCAAAAACATTCAGTACTTC. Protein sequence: CASSPSLAKNIQYF.

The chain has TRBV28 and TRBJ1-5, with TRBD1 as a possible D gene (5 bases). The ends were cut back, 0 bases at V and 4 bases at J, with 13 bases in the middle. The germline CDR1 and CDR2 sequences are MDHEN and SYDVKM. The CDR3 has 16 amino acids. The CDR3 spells CASSLWQGEGNQPQHF. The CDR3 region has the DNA TGTGCCAGCAGTTTATGGCAGGGTGAAGGGAATCAGCCCCAGCATTTT.

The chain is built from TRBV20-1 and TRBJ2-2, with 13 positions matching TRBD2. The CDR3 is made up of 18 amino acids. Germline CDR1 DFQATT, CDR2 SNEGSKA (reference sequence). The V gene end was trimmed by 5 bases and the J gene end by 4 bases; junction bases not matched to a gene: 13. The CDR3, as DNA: TGCAGTGCTGAGGGGGCTACTAGCGGGAGGGCGAGCACCGGGGAGCTGTTTTTT. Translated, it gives CSAEGATSGRASTGELFF.

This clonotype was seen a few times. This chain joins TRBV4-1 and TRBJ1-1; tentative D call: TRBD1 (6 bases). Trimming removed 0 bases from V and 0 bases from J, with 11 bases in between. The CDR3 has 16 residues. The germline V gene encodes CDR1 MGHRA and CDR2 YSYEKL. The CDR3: CASSQDKYRVNTEAFF. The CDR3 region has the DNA TGCGCCAGCAGCCAAGATAAGTACAGGGTGAACACTGAAGCTTTCTTT.

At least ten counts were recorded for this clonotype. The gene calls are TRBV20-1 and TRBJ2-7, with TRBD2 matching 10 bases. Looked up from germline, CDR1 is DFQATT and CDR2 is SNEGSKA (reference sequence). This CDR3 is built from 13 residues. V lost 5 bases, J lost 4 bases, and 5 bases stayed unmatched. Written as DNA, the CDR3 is TGCAGTGCTCCTAGCGGGAGTAGATACGAGCAGTACTTC. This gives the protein CSAPSGSRYEQYF.

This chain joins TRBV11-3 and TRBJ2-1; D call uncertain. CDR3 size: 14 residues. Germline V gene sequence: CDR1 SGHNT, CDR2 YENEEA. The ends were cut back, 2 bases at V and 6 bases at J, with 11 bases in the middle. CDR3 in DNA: TGTGCCAGCAGCTTATCCCGGGCTGGCAATGAGCAGTTCTTC. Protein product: CASSLSRAGNEQFF. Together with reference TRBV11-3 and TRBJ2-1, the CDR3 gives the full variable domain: EAGVVQSPRYKIIEKKQPVAFWCNPISGHNTLYWYLQNLGQGPELLIRYENEEAVDDSQLPKDRFSAERLKGVDSTLKIQPAELGDSAVYLCASSLSRAGNEQFFGPGTRLTVL.

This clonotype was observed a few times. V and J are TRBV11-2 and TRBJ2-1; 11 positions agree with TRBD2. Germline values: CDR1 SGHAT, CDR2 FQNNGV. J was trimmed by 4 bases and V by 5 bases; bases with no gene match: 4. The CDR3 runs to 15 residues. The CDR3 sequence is CASSPTSGVYNEQFF. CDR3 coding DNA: TGTGCCAGCAGCCCGACTAGCGGGGTATACAATGAGCAGTTCTTC.

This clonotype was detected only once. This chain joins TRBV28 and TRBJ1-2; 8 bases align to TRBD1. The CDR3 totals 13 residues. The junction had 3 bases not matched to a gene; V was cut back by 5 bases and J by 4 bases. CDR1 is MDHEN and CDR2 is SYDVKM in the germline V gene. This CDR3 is CASSLQGAYGYTF. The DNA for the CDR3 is TGTGCCAGCAGTCTTCAGGGGGCCTATGGCTACACCTTC.

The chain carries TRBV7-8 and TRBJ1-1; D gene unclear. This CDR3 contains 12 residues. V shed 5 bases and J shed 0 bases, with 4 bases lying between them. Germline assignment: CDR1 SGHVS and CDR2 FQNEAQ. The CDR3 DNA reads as TGTGCCAGCAGCCAGATGAACACTGAAGCTTTCTTT. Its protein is CASSQMNTEAFF.